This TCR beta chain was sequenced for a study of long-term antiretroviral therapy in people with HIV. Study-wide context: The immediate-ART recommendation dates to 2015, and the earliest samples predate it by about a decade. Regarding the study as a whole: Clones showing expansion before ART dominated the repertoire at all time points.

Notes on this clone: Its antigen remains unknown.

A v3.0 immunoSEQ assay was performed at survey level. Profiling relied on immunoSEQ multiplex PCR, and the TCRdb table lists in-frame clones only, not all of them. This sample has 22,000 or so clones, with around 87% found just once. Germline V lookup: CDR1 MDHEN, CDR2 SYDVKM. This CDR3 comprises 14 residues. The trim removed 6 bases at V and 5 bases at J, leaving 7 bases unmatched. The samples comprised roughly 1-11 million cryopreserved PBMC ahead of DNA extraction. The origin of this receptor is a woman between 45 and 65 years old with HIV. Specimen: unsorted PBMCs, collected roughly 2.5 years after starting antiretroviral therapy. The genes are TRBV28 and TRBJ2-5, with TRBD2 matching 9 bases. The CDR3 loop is CASRLSGRLETQYF. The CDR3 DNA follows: TGTGCCAGCAGGCTGAGCGGGAGGTTGGAGACCCAGTACTTC.